This record concerns one TCR beta chain sequence. No antigen is known for it. Germline CDR1 and CDR2: DFQATT and SNEGSKA (reference sequence). The V and J ends lost 7 bases and 0 bases respectively, with 9 bases between them. The CDR3 contains 12 residues. The library targeted TCRbeta and was prepared with unique molecular identifiers. Via MiXCR, TCRdb re-called the PCR reads, giving one row per CDR3 protein. This table holds 4,000 or so distinct CDR3 sequences, roughly 24% found once. The data belong to a study of T-cell reconstitution after alpha-beta-depleted transplantation in children. Study-level findings and limits: By one year post-transplant, T-cell counts and diversity largely arose from T cells that were newly produced. The study traced high day-60 TCRbeta diversity in some patients to surviving recipient T cells and thymic progenitors. Alpha-beta T cells present about two months after transplant were reported to originate from several hundred expanded graft clones.

Sequences were derived from PBMCs, mostly from graft donor cells, sampled 60 days after TCRalphabeta/CD19-depleted stem cell transplant. The rearrangement joins TRBV20-1 to TRBJ1-1, with unresolved D. The receptor's source is a boy younger than two who had a stem cell transplant for acute myeloid leukemia, so the T cells may come from the graft donor. CDR3 bases: TGCAGTGGGGGAGGGATGAACACTGAAGCTTTCTTT. This gives the protein CSGGGMNTEAFF.